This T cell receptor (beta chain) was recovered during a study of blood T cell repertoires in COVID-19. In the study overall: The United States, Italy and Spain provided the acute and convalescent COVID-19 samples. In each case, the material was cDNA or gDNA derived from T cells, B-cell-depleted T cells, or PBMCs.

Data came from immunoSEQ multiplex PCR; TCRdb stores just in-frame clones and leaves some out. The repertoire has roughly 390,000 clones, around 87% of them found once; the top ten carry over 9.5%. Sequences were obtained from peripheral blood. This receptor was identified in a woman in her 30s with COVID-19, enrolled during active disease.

CDR3 coding DNA: TGTGCCAGCAGTGAAATAGCGGGACCCCCGTACAATGAGCAGTTCTTC. Translating gives CASSEIAGPPYNEQFF. The J gene is TRBJ2-1, the V gene TRBV6-1, with 8 bases identical to TRBD2. The CDR3 runs to 16 residues. The V gene's germline CDR1 is MNHNS and CDR2 SASEGT. J was trimmed by 4 bases and V by 2 bases; bases with no gene match: 7.